The sequence of this TCR beta chain was determined in a study of blood T cell repertoires in COVID-19. Clones were read by immunoSEQ multiplex PCR, and TCRdb kept only the in-frame ones, dropping some. Among about 270,000 clones, under 90% were seen once, and the ten largest hold 2.5% to 3.5%. V shed 5 bases and J 7 bases; nucleotides not matched to a gene: 10. Germline CDR1 SGHTA, CDR2 FQGTGA. This CDR3 has 15 amino acids. The sequenced sample consisted of peripheral blood. The TCR comes from a woman younger than 30 with acute or convalescent COVID-19. The V call is TRBV7-3, the J call TRBJ1-1; 10 bases are a match to TRBD1. The CDR3 spells CASSPGTGVPNEAFF. In DNA form, the CDR3 reads TGTGCCAGCAGCCCCGGGACAGGGGTTCCCAATGAAGCTTTCTTT.